Shown below are 12 T cell receptor beta chains from a single sample sequenced in a study of blood T cell repertoires in COVID-19. This table comes from immunoSEQ multiplex PCR, and its TCRdb copy is limited to in-frame clones, with some not included. The sample has about 230,000 clones; about 86% are singletons. The sequenced material came from peripheral blood. The receptor set was obtained from a man aged 35 to 55 with active or convalescent COVID-19.

V gene TRBV9 combines with J gene TRBJ2-7; possibly TRBD2 for D (6 bases). The CDR3 sequence is 17 residues long. Germline lookup yields CDR1 SGDLS and CDR2 YYNGEE. V lost 4 bases and J 4 bases, leaving 24 bases between the germline ends. CDR3 loop: CASSPTLAETGIYEQYF. The CDR3 nucleotides read TGTGCCAGCAGCCCCACCTTAGCGGAGACGGGAATATACGAGCAGTACTTC.

V and J are TRBV18 and TRBJ1-2; 7 bases align to TRBD1. V was clipped by 3 bases and J by 4 bases; unmatched bases: 8. This CDR3 spans 15 amino acids. Looked up from germline, CDR1 is KGHSH and CDR2 is LQKENI. Here the CDR3 DNA reads TGTGCCAGCTCACCCCTACGGGCAGGGGGCTATGGCTACACCTTC. Amino acids: CASSPLRAGGYGYTF.

The chain carries TRBV7-2 and TRBJ2-5, with D possibly TRBD2 on 7 matching bases. The germline V gene encodes CDR1 SGHTA and CDR2 FQGNSA. The ends were cut back, 0 bases at V and 2 bases at J, with 10 bases in the middle. The CDR3 spans 15 residues. This CDR3 is CASSLAGGQQETQYF. The CDR3 DNA reads as TGTGCCAGCAGCTTAGCGGGGGGGCAACAAGAGACCCAGTACTTC.

The chain links TRBV5-1 to TRBJ2-3, with TRBD2 matching over 13 bases. The CDR3 totals 17 residues. Germline values: CDR1 SGHRS, CDR2 YFSETQ. Trimming at V came to 4 bases and at J to 3 bases, leaving 8 bases not matched to a gene. CDR3 in amino acids: CASSNYGLAGATDTQYF. The CDR3, as DNA: TGCGCCAGCAGCAACTACGGACTAGCGGGAGCAACAGATACGCAGTATTTT.

The chain has TRBV5-6 and TRBJ2-5; TRBD2 agrees at 13 bases. The CDR3 totals 17 residues. Per the germline V gene, CDR1 is SGHDT and CDR2 is YYEEEE. V shed 5 bases and J 3 bases; nucleotides not matched to a gene: 10. The CDR3: CASSELAGGPSEETQYF. The CDR3 coding sequence is TGTGCCAGCAGTGAACTAGCGGGAGGGCCGTCGGAAGAGACCCAGTACTTC. The complete variable domain, with remaining parts taken from reference TRBV5-6 and TRBJ2-5, reads DAGVTQSPTHLIKTRGQQVTLRCSPKSGHDTVSWYQQALGQGPQFIFQYYEEEERQRGNFPDRFSGHQFPNYSSELNVNALLLGDSALYLCASSELAGGPSEETQYFGPGTRLLVL.

V usage is TRBV6-6 and J usage is TRBJ1-1; no reliable D call. The CDR3 length is 14 residues. Germline CDR1 and CDR2: MNHNY and SVGAGI (reference sequence). The ends were cut back, 0 bases at V and 1 base at J, with 6 bases in the middle. In DNA form, the CDR3 reads TGTGCCAGCAGTTACTCTCCAGGGAACACTGAAGCTTTCTTT. Translated: CASSYSPGNTEAFF.

The chain uses TRBV30 and TRBJ1-2, with TRBD1 matching over 10 bases. The length of the CDR3 is 13 residues. CDR1 and CDR2 (germline): GTSNPN, SVGIG (reference sequence). V lost 2 bases and J lost 8; bases outside the gene matches: 5. The CDR3 spells CAWSRDRGGGYTF. CDR3 DNA sequence: TGTGCCTGGAGTCGGGACAGGGGTGGGGGCTACACCTTC.

V usage is TRBV7-2 and J usage is TRBJ2-7, with a tentative D call TRBD1 (6 bases). CDR1 SGHTA and CDR2 FQGNSA come from the germline V gene. This CDR3 region has 14 residues. The V gene lost 0 bases and the J gene lost 5 bases, with 11 bases spanning the gap. Written as DNA, the CDR3 is TGTGCCAGCAGCTTAGCGCCCTCAGGGGACGAGCAGTACTTC. Its translation is CASSLAPSGDEQYF.

The gene calls are TRBV7-9 and TRBJ1-2, with a weak D call TRBD1 (5 bases). The V gene lost 4 bases and the J gene lost 1 base, with 13 bases spanning the gap. The CDR3 covers 15 residues. CDR1 and CDR2 (germline): SEHNR, FQNEAQ (reference sequence). CDR3 in amino acids: CASSSNQGINYGYTF. Written as DNA, the CDR3 is TGTGCCAGCAGCTCTAACCAGGGAATTAACTATGGCTACACCTTC.

A single count supports this clone. The gene calls are TRBV21-1 and TRBJ1-3. TRBV21-1 is reported as a pseudogene. This CDR3 is built from 22 residues. CDR3 nucleotides: TGTGCCAGCAGCACGATCCCAGCCAGCCGCCGCGCCGGGGTACGATCTGGAAACACCATATATTTT. Protein product: CASSTIPASRRAGVRSGNTIYF.

CDR3 in DNA: TGTGCCAGCAGCTTCCGACAGGCCAGGGAGGAAAAACTGTTTTTT. It translates to CASSFRQAREEKLFF. The rearrangement uses TRBV7-3 and TRBJ1-4, with D maybe TRBD1 (6 bases). This CDR3 region has 15 residues. Trimming removed 3 bases at V and 8 bases at J, with 16 bases between. CDR1 is SGHTA and CDR2 is FQGTGA in the germline V gene. Based on the CDR3 plus reference TRBV7-3 and TRBJ1-4, the full variable domain is GAGVSQTPSNKVTEKGKYVELRCDPISGHTALYWYRQSLGQGPEFLIYFQGTGAADDSGLPNDRFFAVRPEGSVSTLKIQRTERGDSAVYLCASSFRQAREEKLFFGSGTQLSVL.

The rearrangement links TRBV5-1 to TRBJ2-3; 11 bases align to TRBD2. V trimming: 3 bases; J trimming: 1 base; junction bases outside the gene matches: 13. Germline V lookup: CDR1 SGHRS, CDR2 YFSETQ. This CDR3 has 19 amino acids. CDR3 in DNA: TGCGCCAGCAGCTGGACCTCGGGACTAGCGGACACCCGCACAGATACGCAGTATTTT. This encodes CASSWTSGLADTRTDTQYF.